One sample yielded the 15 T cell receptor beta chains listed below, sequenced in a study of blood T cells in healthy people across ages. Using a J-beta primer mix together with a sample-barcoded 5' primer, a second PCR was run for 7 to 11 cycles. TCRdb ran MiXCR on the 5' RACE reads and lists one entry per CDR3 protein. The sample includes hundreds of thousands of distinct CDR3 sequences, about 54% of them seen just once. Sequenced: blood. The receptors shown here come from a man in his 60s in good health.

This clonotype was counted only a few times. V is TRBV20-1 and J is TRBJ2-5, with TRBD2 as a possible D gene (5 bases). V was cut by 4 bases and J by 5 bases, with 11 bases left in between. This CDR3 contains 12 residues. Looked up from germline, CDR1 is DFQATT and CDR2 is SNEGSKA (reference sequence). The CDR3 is CSANRGLETQYF. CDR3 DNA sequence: TGCAGTGCTAATCGAGGGTTGGAGACCCAGTACTTC.

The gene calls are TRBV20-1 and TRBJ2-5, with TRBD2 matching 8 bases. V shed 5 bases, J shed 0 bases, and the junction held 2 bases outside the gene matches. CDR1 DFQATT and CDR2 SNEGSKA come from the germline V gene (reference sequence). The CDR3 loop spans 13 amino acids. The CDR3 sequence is CSAGLAHQETQYF. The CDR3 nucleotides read TGCAGTGCTGGACTAGCCCACCAAGAGACCCAGTACTTC.

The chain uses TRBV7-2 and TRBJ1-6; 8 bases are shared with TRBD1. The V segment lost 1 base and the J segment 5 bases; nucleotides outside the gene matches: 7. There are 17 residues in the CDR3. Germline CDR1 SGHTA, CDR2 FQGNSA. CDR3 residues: CASSLGPQGAHNSPLHF. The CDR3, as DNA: TGTGCCAGCAGCTTAGGACCTCAGGGGGCTCATAATTCACCCCTCCACTTT.

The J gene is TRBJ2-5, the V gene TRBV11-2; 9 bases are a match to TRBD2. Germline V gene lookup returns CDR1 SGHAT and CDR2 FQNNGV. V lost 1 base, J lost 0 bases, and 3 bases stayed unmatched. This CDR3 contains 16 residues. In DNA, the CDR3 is TGTGCCAGCAGCTTAGGGGTAGCGGGGGACCAAGAGACCCAGTACTTC. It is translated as CASSLGVAGDQETQYF.

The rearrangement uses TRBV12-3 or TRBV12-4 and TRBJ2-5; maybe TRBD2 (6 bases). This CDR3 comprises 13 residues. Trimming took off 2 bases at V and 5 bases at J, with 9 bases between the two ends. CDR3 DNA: TGTGCCAGCAGTTTAACTAGCCGGGAGACCCAGTACTTC. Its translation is CASSLTSRETQYF.

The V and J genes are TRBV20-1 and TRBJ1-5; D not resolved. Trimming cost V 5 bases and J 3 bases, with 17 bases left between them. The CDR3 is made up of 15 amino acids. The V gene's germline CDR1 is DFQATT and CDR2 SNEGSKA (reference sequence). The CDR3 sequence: CSASQRYGFNQPQHF. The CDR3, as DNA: TGCAGTGCTTCTCAGAGGTACGGGTTCAATCAGCCCCAGCATTTT.

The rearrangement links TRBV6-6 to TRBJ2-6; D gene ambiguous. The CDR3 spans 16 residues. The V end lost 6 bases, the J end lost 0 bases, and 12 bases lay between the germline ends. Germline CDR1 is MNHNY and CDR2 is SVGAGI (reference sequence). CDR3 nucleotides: TGTGCCAGCAGAAATTCTCAGGTCTCTGGGGCCAACGTCCTGACTTTC. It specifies CASRNSQVSGANVLTF.

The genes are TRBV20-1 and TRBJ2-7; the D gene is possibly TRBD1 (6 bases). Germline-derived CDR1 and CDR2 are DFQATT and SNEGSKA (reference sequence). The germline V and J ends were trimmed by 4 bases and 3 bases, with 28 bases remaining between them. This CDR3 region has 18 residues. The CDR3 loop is CSAKGASGEFRDFYEQYF. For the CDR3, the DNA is TGCAGTGCTAAAGGTGCGTCAGGGGAATTTCGTGACTTCTACGAGCAGTACTTC.

The chain's CDR3 is CASTTGPYNSPLHF. The CDR3 region has the DNA TGTGCCAGCACCACAGGGCCCTATAATTCACCCCTCCACTTT. The chain has TRBV7-2 and TRBJ1-6, with D perhaps TRBD1 (6 bases). The V and J ends lost 7 bases and 2 bases respectively, with 9 bases between them. The length of the CDR3 is 14 residues. Germline values: CDR1 SGHTA, CDR2 FQGNSA.

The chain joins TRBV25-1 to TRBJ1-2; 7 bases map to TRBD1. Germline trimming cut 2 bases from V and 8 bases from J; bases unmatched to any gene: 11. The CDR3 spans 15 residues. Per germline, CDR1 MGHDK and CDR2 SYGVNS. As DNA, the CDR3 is TGTGCCAGCAGTGAAGGAGGACAGGCAGTACGCGGCTACACCTTC. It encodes CASSEGGQAVRGYTF.

The CDR3 protein is CASSAETGVGYTF. Here the CDR3 DNA reads TGCGCCAGCAGTGCGGAAACAGGGGTCGGCTACACCTTC. J is TRBJ1-2 and V is TRBV10-2; TRBD1 matches 7 bases. The CDR3 runs 13 residues. Germline V lookup: CDR1 WSHSY, CDR2 SAAADI. V shed 4 bases, J shed 8 bases, and the junction held 7 bases outside the gene matches.

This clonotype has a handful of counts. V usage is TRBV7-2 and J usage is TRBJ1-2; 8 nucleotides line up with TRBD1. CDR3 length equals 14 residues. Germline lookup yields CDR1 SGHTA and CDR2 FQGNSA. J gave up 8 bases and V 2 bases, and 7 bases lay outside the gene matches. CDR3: CASSLPQGAGGYTF. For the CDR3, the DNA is TGTGCCAGCAGCTTACCGCAGGGGGCGGGGGGCTACACCTTC.

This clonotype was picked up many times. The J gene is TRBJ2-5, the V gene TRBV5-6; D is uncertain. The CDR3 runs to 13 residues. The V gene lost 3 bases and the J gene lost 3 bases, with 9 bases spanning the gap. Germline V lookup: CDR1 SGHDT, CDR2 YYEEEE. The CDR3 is CASSSWIEETQYF. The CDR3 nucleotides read TGTGCCAGCAGCTCCTGGATTGAAGAGACCCAGTACTTC.

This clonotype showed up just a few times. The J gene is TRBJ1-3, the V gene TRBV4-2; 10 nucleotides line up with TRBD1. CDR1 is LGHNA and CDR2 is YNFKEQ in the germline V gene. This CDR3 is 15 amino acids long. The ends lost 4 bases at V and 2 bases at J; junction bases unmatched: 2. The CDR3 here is CASSRTGGTGNTIYF. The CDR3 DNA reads TGTGCCAGCAGCCGGACAGGGGGGACTGGAAACACCATATATTTT.

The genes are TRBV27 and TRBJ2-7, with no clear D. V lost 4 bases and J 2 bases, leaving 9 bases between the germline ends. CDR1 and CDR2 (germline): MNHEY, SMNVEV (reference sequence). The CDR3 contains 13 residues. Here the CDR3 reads CASSSADTYEQYF. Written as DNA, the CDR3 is TGTGCCAGCAGTTCGGCGGATACCTACGAGCAGTACTTC.